This entry lists 18 T cell receptor beta chains sequenced from one sample in a study of PD-1 blockade in classical Hodgkin lymphoma. The table came from immunoSEQ multiplex PCR; TCRdb's copy has only in-frame clones and leaves some out. Of about 90,000 clones in the sample, 75% to 95% were seen once. The time point: cycle 4 day 1 (C4D1), after five to seven weeks of nivolumab. Relapse after autologous stem cell transplantation occurred in every patient, and brentuximab vedotin exposure varied. Sample: peripheral blood mononuclear cells (PBMCs), taken before the fourth cycle of nivolumab. The origin of the receptors is a human donor with classical Hodgkin lymphoma.

The V gene is TRBV21-1, the J gene TRBJ1-4; the table's D call TRBD1 went unverified against the DNA. TRBV21-1 is shown as a pseudogene. This CDR3 region has 15 residues. The CDR3 loop is CASCHRDRGREKLFF. Written as DNA, the CDR3 is TGTGCCAGTTGCCACCGGGACAGGGGTAGAGAAAAACTGTTTTTT.

The chain couples TRBV30 to TRBJ1-6; D is unresolved. CDR1 and CDR2 from the germline V gene are GTSNPN and SVGIG (reference sequence). V lost 0 bases, J lost 10 bases, and 7 bases lay in between. The CDR3 is 12 amino acids. This CDR3 is CAWSVLRSPLHF. CDR3 in DNA: TGTGCCTGGAGTGTCCTGAGGTCACCCCTCCACTTT.

This clone was counted a single time. The V gene is TRBV5-1, the J gene TRBJ2-7; TRBD1 matches 8 bases. This CDR3 contains 15 residues. J lost 1 base, V lost 7 bases, and 10 bases had no gene match. Germline CDR1 and CDR2: SGHRS and YFSETQ. The CDR3 loop is CASGEPRQGSYEQYF. CDR3 nucleotide sequence: TGCGCCAGCGGCGAACCTAGACAGGGGTCCTACGAGCAGTACTTC.

This chain uses TRBV5-8 with TRBJ1-6, with no clear D. Germline loops: CDR1 SGHTS, CDR2 YDEGEE. Trimming took off 4 bases at V and 7 bases at J, with 15 bases between the two ends. The CDR3 consists of 15 residues. This CDR3 is CASSPAGRLNSPLHF. As DNA, the CDR3 is TGTGCCAGCAGCCCCGCCGGGAGATTGAATTCACCCCTCCACTTT.

This chain joins TRBV5-1 and TRBJ1-6, with unresolved D. V shed 0 bases and J shed 7 bases, with 8 bases lying between them. There are 14 residues in the CDR3. CDR1 and CDR2 from the germline V gene are SGHRS and YFSETQ. The CDR3 DNA follows: TGCGCCAGCAGCTTGGACAGCCAGAATTCACCCCTCCACTTT. It translates to CASSLDSQNSPLHF.

The chain recombines TRBV7-6 with TRBJ2-1, with 9 bases identical to TRBD2. The CDR3 runs 16 residues. Germline assignment: CDR1 SGHVS and CDR2 FNYEAQ. V shed 5 bases, J shed 1 base, and the junction held 6 bases outside the gene matches. CDR3 sequence: CASSTSGGSSYNEQFF. The DNA for the CDR3 is TGTGCCAGCAGCACAAGCGGGGGGAGTTCCTACAATGAGCAGTTCTTC.

This chain links TRBV28 with TRBJ1-2, with TRBD1 identical over 7 bases. J lost 3 bases, V lost 2 bases, and 6 bases had no gene match. This CDR3 has 15 amino acids. Germline V lookup: CDR1 MDHEN, CDR2 SYDVKM. CDR3 sequence reads: CASSLGDSEYYGYTF. For the CDR3, the DNA is TGTGCCAGCAGTTTAGGGGACAGTGAATACTATGGCTACACCTTC.

This clone was counted a single time. V usage is TRBV30 and J usage is TRBJ1-1; 7 bases agree with TRBD1. The CDR3 contains 14 residues. CDR1 is GTSNPN, CDR2 SVGIG, per germline (reference sequence). With V trimmed by 1 base and J by 0 bases, 2 bases remained unmatched. CDR3: CAWSEGQLNTEAFF. DNA for the CDR3: TGTGCCTGGAGTGAGGGACAGTTGAACACTGAAGCTTTCTTT.

The rearrangement uses TRBV5-1 and TRBJ2-7; no reliable D call. Deletions cut 0 bases from V and 4 bases from J, with 2 bases between. The CDR3 is 11 amino acids. Germline CDR1 and CDR2: SGHRS and YFSETQ. The CDR3 region is CASSLEYEQYF. The CDR3 nucleotides are TGCGCCAGCAGCTTGGAGTACGAGCAGTACTTC.

The J gene is TRBJ2-3, the V gene TRBV5-1; 9 bases align to TRBD1. Looked up from germline, CDR1 is SGHRS and CDR2 is YFSETQ. The CDR3 runs to 16 residues. V shed 2 bases, J shed 3 bases, and the junction held 7 bases outside the gene matches. CDR3 sequence reads: CASSLRTGERTDTQYF. In DNA, the CDR3 is TGCGCCAGCAGCTTAAGGACAGGGGAGAGAACAGATACGCAGTATTTT.

The J gene is TRBJ1-5, the V gene TRBV4-1; D is undetermined. V was cut by 2 bases and J by 1 base, with 15 bases left in between. The CDR3 sequence is 17 residues long. The germline V gene encodes CDR1 MGHRA and CDR2 YSYEKL. CDR3 in amino acids: CASSQPGADRSNQPQHF. In DNA form, the CDR3 reads TGCGCCAGCAGCCAACCCGGAGCAGATCGCAGCAATCAGCCCCAGCATTTT.

This chain joins TRBV7-2 and TRBJ1-5; 10 nucleotides agree with TRBD1. Germline V gives CDR1 SGHTA, CDR2 FQGNSA. The trim removed 5 bases at V and 8 bases at J, leaving 9 bases unmatched. The CDR3 runs 15 residues. CDR3 bases: TGTGCCAGCAGCCCTGGAGGGACAGGGGCTGAGCCCCAGCATTTT. Translating it yields CASSPGGTGAEPQHF.

The rearrangement uses TRBV5-6 and TRBJ1-3; tentative D call: TRBD1 (5 bases). Germline V gene data show CDR1 as SGHDT and CDR2 as YYEEEE. This CDR3 is built from 13 residues. Trimming stripped 2 bases from V and 8 bases from J, with 11 bases between. CDR3 protein: CASSFQGMDTIYF. The CDR3 DNA follows: TGTGCCAGCAGCTTTCAGGGTATGGACACCATATATTTT.

This chain connects TRBV30 to TRBJ1-1; 9 bases fit TRBD1. The CDR3 is 13 amino acids. Trimming at V came to 4 bases and at J to 5 bases, leaving 5 bases not matched to a gene. Germline assignment: CDR1 GTSNPN and CDR2 SVGIG (reference sequence). The CDR3 region has the DNA TGTGCCTGGAAAGGGACAGGGTTTACTGAAGCTTTCTTT. Translating it yields CAWKGTGFTEAFF.

The gene calls are TRBV27 and TRBJ1-5, with D maybe TRBD1 (6 bases). Between the trimmed V and J ends, which lost 2 bases and 10 bases, there was a span of 15 bases. From germline, CDR1 is MNHEY and CDR2 SMNVEV (reference sequence). The CDR3 length is 14 residues. The CDR3 loop reads CASSLSRGRDPQHF. In nucleotides, the CDR3 is TGTGCCAGCAGTTTAAGCAGGGGTCGGGACCCCCAGCATTTT.

The chain carries TRBV29-1 and TRBJ1-5; possibly TRBD1 for D (5 bases). The CDR3 consists of 14 residues. Trimming stripped 7 bases from V and 4 bases from J, with 17 bases between. In germline, CDR1 is SQVTM, CDR2 ANQGSEA. CDR3 sequence (DNA): TGCAGCGCCTTGGAGGGGAGAGGAAATCAGCCCCAGCATTTT. Its protein product is CSALEGRGNQPQHF.

The chain carries TRBV4-1 and TRBJ1-5; TRBD1 is a possible D gene (5 bases). V was cut by 1 base and J by 5 bases, with 18 bases left in between. This CDR3 has 17 residues. The germline V gene has CDR1 MGHRA and CDR2 YSYEKL. The CDR3 sequence is CASSQGDPLRPDQPQHF. In DNA form, the CDR3 reads TGCGCCAGCAGCCAAGGGGACCCTCTTAGGCCGGATCAGCCCCAGCATTTT.

The gene calls are TRBV11-1 and TRBJ2-3; the D is unclear. CDR1 is SGHAT and CDR2 is FQDESV in the germline V gene (reference sequence). Trimming cost V 1 base and J 1 base, with 12 bases left between them. This CDR3 contains 16 residues. CDR3 sequence (DNA): TGTGCCAGCAGCTTAGACCTTCAGTCGGGCACAGATACGCAGTATTTT. Amino acids: CASSLDLQSGTDTQYF.